A selection of T cell receptor beta chains follows, all from one sample in a study of T cells expressing NK-cell markers. Using the 5' RACE reads, TCRdb records one entry per CDR3 protein without DNA. The repertoire table contains 400,000 or so distinct CDR3 sequences. The sequenced material came from blood T cells: a sorted CD56 or NKG2C T cell subset, CD4+ or CD8+ T cells, or bulk PBMC T cells (not recorded which). The receptors derive from a woman aged 50 to 60 in good health. Both conserved end residues are part of each CDR3. Each record gives: V gene, J gene, CDR3 protein.

>TRBV9|TRBJ2-7
CASSVTGGNYEQYF
>TRBV2|TRBJ1-2
CASGEGYGYTF
>TRBV7-9|TRBJ2-5
CASSARDSLIGTQYF
>TRBV20-1|TRBJ1-2
CSARGDSYGYTF
>TRBV9|TRBJ2-7
CASSPAFGGTYEQYF
>TRBV5-1|TRBJ1-1
CASSLAWDSNEAFF
>TRBV7-9|TRBJ1-1
CASDKSGTGGREAFF
>TRBV11-3|TRBJ2-1
CASSSPRDRGLAGAFNEQFF
>TRBV2|TRBJ2-6
CASTDRAVSNVLTF
>TRBV24-1|TRBJ2-3
CATSDVDRSSTDTQYF
>TRBV29-1|TRBJ2-1
CSVVGDYNEQFF
>TRBV5-1|TRBJ2-3
CASKRISTDTQYF
>TRBV11-2|TRBJ2-1
CASSQPGLPLIGEQFF
>TRBV11-2|TRBJ1-1
CASSLDSGVGTEAFF
>TRBV19|TRBJ2-5
CASSMGQGGETQYF
>TRBV5-1|TRBJ2-5
CASSPMRETQYF
>TRBV14|TRBJ1-6
CASSQSTGSNSPLHF
>TRBV10-1|TRBJ2-1
CASTPASGSREQFF
>TRBV5-6|TRBJ2-4
CASSLGLAGGLAKNIQYF
>TRBV7-9|TRBJ1-1
CASSPRDRGDTEAFF
>TRBV7-8|TRBJ2-2
CASSIRGARAGELFF
>TRBV5-5|TRBJ1-1
CASLLGGNTEAFF
>TRBV6-5|TRBJ1-2
CASLSHDGYTF
>TRBV27|TRBJ2-3
CASSLIGLEGPDTQYF
>TRBV18|TRBJ2-1
CASSSDITSYNEQFF
>TRBV18|TRBJ2-6
CASSPLTGAGANVLTF
>TRBV12-3/TRBV12-4|TRBJ2-7
CASSLTDRPDRTYEQYF
>TRBV4-1|TRBJ2-1
CASSQGLSYNEQFF
>TRBV7-9|TRBJ2-3
CASSLGSLAGGDTQYF
>TRBV29-1|TRBJ2-5
CSVEGGAAETQYF
>TRBV4-1|TRBJ2-3
CASSQGTQGTLDTQYF
>TRBV29-1|TRBJ1-2
CSVSGSSYGYTF
>TRBV9|TRBJ2-6
CASSIGAGGLSGANVLTF
>TRBV12-3/TRBV12-4|TRBJ1-5
CASAWGVRGSNQPQHF
>TRBV20-1|TRBJ2-7
CSASTGPLGYEQYF
>TRBV4-1|TRBJ2-3
CASSQAASGRTDTQYF
>TRBV9|TRBJ2-2
CASSLVESGRRAGELFF
>TRBV3-1|TRBJ1-1
CASSQWGLSETEAFF
>TRBV7-9|TRBJ1-5
CATGRDNQPQHF
>TRBV11-3|TRBJ2-2
CASSLDRGNTGELFF
>TRBV4-1|TRBJ1-1
CASSQVGRRSENTEAFF